These 25 T cell receptor beta chains originate from one sample sequenced in a study of blood T cell repertoires in COVID-19. Assay: immunoSEQ multiplex PCR; the TCRdb copy retains only in-frame clones and omits some. The profile shows about 66,000 clones, just under 80% of them singletons. Input material: peripheral blood. All receptors come from a human donor in a cohort sampled during active COVID-19.

This clone is classed as medium-sized. The gene calls are TRBV9 and TRBJ2-6; 11 bases are shared with TRBD1. The CDR3 is 15 amino acids. V was pared by 2 bases and J by 9 bases, with 4 bases of the junction left unmatched. Germline-derived CDR1 and CDR2 are SGDLS and YYNGEE. The chain's CDR3 is CASSVGTGGNNVLTF. CDR3 coding DNA: TGTGCCAGCAGCGTCGGGACAGGGGGGAACAACGTCCTGACTTTC. The full variable domain, in which reference TRBV9 and TRBJ2-6 provide the parts outside the CDR3, is DSGVTQTPKHLITATGQRVTLRCSPRSGDLSVYWYQQSLDQGLQFLIQYYNGEERAKGNILERFSAQQFPDLHSELNLSSLELGDSALYFCASSVGTGGNNVLTFGAGSRLTVL.

The CDR3 is CASSLSAGGVSEQYF. The CDR3 DNA is TGTGCCAGCAGTTTATCTGCGGGAGGGGTTAGCGAGCAGTACTTC. The chain combines TRBV27 with TRBJ2-7; 9 bases agree with TRBD2. The ends lost 0 bases at V and 6 bases at J; junction bases unmatched: 6. The CDR3 runs to 15 residues. Germline V gene sequence: CDR1 MNHEY, CDR2 SMNVEV (reference sequence).

This chain uses TRBV12-3 or TRBV12-4 with TRBJ1-2, with TRBD1 identical over 9 bases. V was clipped by 1 base and J by 6 bases; unmatched bases: 0. The CDR3 spans 13 residues. The CDR3 nucleotides read TGTGCCAGCAGTTTAGACAGGGGGCATGGCTACACCTTC. Residues: CASSLDRGHGYTF.

The rearrangement links TRBV5-1 to TRBJ2-7; perhaps TRBD1 as D (5 bases). The CDR3 spans 11 residues. Trimming removed 6 bases from V and 4 bases from J, with 8 bases in between. CDR1 is SGHRS, CDR2 YFSETQ, per germline. Here the CDR3 reads CASKGEYEQYF. The CDR3 DNA reads TGCGCCAGCAAAGGGGAATACGAGCAGTACTTC.

This clone was recorded a few times. The chain has TRBV28 and TRBJ2-1, with TRBD1 matching 10 bases. Germline assignment: CDR1 MDHEN and CDR2 SYDVKM. Trimming cost V 0 bases and J 4 bases; bases outside gene matches: 0. The CDR3 is 15 residues long. The DNA for the CDR3 is TGTGCCAGCAGTTTATGGGGACAGGGGTACAATGAGCAGTTCTTC. Protein sequence: CASSLWGQGYNEQFF.

V and J are TRBV28 and TRBJ2-7; D is perhaps TRBD2 (6 bases). This CDR3 is built from 14 residues. V lost 7 bases to trimming and J lost 6 bases, with 19 bases between them. Per germline, CDR1 MDHEN and CDR2 SYDVKM. The CDR3 DNA is TGTGCCAGCACCCGGACGGGAGAGTTCTTCGAGCAGTACTTC. It yields the protein CASTRTGEFFEQYF.

This clone came up a few times. The genes are TRBV5-6 and TRBJ2-1; D perhaps matches TRBD1 (5 bases). V lost 4 bases and J lost 8, with 13 bases in between. The CDR3 sequence is 13 residues long. Germline V gives CDR1 SGHDT, CDR2 YYEEEE. The CDR3 protein is CASSVWVGHEQFF. Here the CDR3 DNA reads TGTGCCAGCAGCGTCTGGGTGGGGCATGAGCAGTTCTTC.

The chain combines TRBV11-2 with TRBJ2-1; D remains unclear. Trimming shortened V by 0 bases and J by 10 bases, and 7 bases separated the two germline ends. This CDR3 has 12 residues. Germline-derived CDR1 and CDR2 are SGHAT and FQNNGV. The CDR3 loop is CASSLDLAEQFF. The CDR3 bases are TGTGCCAGCAGCTTAGATTTGGCCGAGCAGTTCTTC. The variable domain in full, completed from reference TRBV11-2 and TRBJ2-1, reads EAGVAQSPRYKIIEKRQSVAFWCNPISGHATLYWYQQILGQGPKLLIQFQNNGVVDDSQLPKDRFSAERLKGVDSTLKIQPAKLEDSAVYLCASSLDLAEQFFGPGTRLTVL.

The chain is built from TRBV21-1 and TRBJ2-3; no check of the table's D call, TRBD1, against the DNA was made. TRBV21-1 is recorded as a pseudogene. This CDR3 has 16 amino acids. In DNA, the CDR3 is TGTGCCAGCAGCAAAGCGGCAGGGGCAAAAACAGATACGCAGTATTTT. Translation gives CASSKAAGAKTDTQYF.

The chain recombines TRBV5-5 with TRBJ2-7; 9 bases are a match to TRBD2. The CDR3 is 16 amino acids. Looked up from germline, CDR1 is SGHKS and CDR2 is YYEKEE (reference sequence). J gave up 0 bases and V 3 bases, and 7 bases lay outside the gene matches. CDR3 protein: CASSWTSASSSYEQYF. The CDR3 bases are TGTGCCAGCAGCTGGACTAGCGCCTCGAGCTCCTACGAGCAGTACTTC.

J is TRBJ2-7 and V is TRBV3-1 (or the pseudogene TRBV3-2); possible D gene TRBD1, 6 bases. The CDR3 has 12 residues. Trimming removed 6 bases at V and 6 bases at J, with 12 bases between. Germline loops: CDR1 LGHDT, CDR2 YNNKEL (reference sequence). CDR3 in amino acids: CASSQLGGEQYF. CDR3 in DNA: TGTGCCAGCAGTCAATTAGGGGGCGAGCAGTACTTC.

This clone came up once. This chain joins TRBV7-2 and TRBJ2-1; 11 nucleotides align to TRBD2. The CDR3 consists of 15 residues. Trimming at V came to 5 bases and at J to 8 bases, leaving 8 bases not matched to a gene. Germline lookup yields CDR1 SGHTA and CDR2 FQGNSA. This chain's CDR3 is CASSLSGRAVDEQFF. CDR3 in DNA: TGTGCCAGCAGCCTTAGCGGGAGGGCCGTAGATGAGCAGTTCTTC.

This chain connects TRBV27 to TRBJ1-2, with 10 bases that match TRBD1. CDR1 MNHEY and CDR2 SMNVEV come from the germline V gene (reference sequence). This CDR3 region has 14 residues. With V trimmed by 5 bases and J by 8 bases, 8 bases remained unmatched. This CDR3 is CASSPPGQGGGYTF. The DNA of the CDR3 is TGTGCCAGCAGTCCCCCCGGACAGGGGGGCGGCTACACCTTC.

V usage is TRBV2 and J usage is TRBJ2-7; TRBD2 aligns across 8 bases. This CDR3 spans 15 amino acids. Germline lookup yields CDR1 SNHLY and CDR2 FYNNEI. With V trimmed by 8 bases and J by 6 bases, 15 bases remained unmatched. The DNA for the CDR3 is TGTGCCAGCCTCTTGAAGGCTAGCGGGCTCTCCGAGCAGTACTTC. Translated: CASLLKASGLSEQYF.

The gene calls are TRBV30 and TRBJ1-4; 7 nucleotides agree with TRBD1. Germline values: CDR1 GTSNPN, CDR2 SVGIG (reference sequence). After removal of 0 bases from V and 6 bases from J, the junction contained 7 bases not matched to a gene. The length of the CDR3 is 15 residues. The DNA for the CDR3 is TGTGCCTGGAGTGTAACGAGGGGGCGCCATGAAAAACTGTTTTTT. Residues: CAWSVTRGRHEKLFF. Variable domain in full (rest from reference TRBV30 and TRBJ1-4): SQTIHQWPATLVQPVGSPLSLECTVEGTSNPNLYWYRQAAGRGLQLLFYSVGIGQISSEVPQNLSASRPQDRQFILSSKKLLLSDSGFYLCAWSVTRGRHEKLFFGSGTQLSVL.

This chain joins TRBV7-8 and TRBJ2-7, with TRBD1 matching 10 bases. Germline V gene lookup returns CDR1 SGHVS and CDR2 FQNEAQ. V lost 1 base and J lost 0; bases outside the gene matches: 0. The CDR3 is made up of 15 amino acids. The CDR3, as DNA: TGTGCCAGCAGCTTAGGGACAGGGGGCTCCTACGAGCAGTACTTC. This codes for CASSLGTGGSYEQYF. The complete variable domain, with remaining parts taken from reference TRBV7-8 and TRBJ2-7, reads GAGVSQSPRYKVAKRGQDVALRCDPISGHVSLFWYQQALGQGPEFLTYFQNEAQLDKSGLPSDRFFAERPEGSVSTLKIQRTQQEDSAVYLCASSLGTGGSYEQYFGPGTRLTVT.

The chain couples TRBV9 to TRBJ2-3; D possibly corresponds to TRBD1 (5 bases). The length of the CDR3 is 14 residues. Germline loops: CDR1 SGDLS, CDR2 YYNGEE. Trimming removed 4 bases from V and 0 bases from J, with 9 bases in between. The CDR3 DNA follows: TGTGCCAGCAGCCGGACACAAAGCACAGATACGCAGTATTTT. It encodes CASSRTQSTDTQYF.

The J gene is TRBJ2-1, the V gene TRBV6-5; D is perhaps TRBD2 (5 bases). In germline, CDR1 is MNHEY, CDR2 SVGAGI. V was clipped by 5 bases and J by 0 bases, with 11 bases between them. The CDR3 spans 15 residues. As DNA, the CDR3 is TGTGCCAGCAGTCCCCGGGATGCCTCCTACAATGAGCAGTTCTTC. Its translation: CASSPRDASYNEQFF.

The chain is built from TRBV6-2 or TRBV6-3 and TRBJ2-1; D is possibly TRBD2 (6 bases). Germline V gives CDR1 MNHEY, CDR2 SVGEGT. The CDR3 is 16 amino acids. The V and J ends lost 5 bases and 2 bases respectively, with 16 bases between them. CDR3 region: CASSPEGTQAYNEQFF. For the CDR3, the DNA is TGTGCCAGCAGTCCGGAGGGGACCCAAGCCTACAATGAGCAGTTCTTC.

This clone was counted a single time. The chain employs TRBV3-1 (or the pseudogene TRBV3-2) and TRBJ1-5, with D perhaps matching TRBD1 (6 bases). V lost 1 base and J lost 0, with 10 bases in between. Germline V gene sequence: CDR1 LGHDT, CDR2 YNNKEL (reference sequence). The CDR3 sequence is 16 residues long. The CDR3 is CASSQGTDYSNQPQHF. The CDR3 DNA sequence: TGTGCCAGCAGCCAAGGGACAGACTATAGCAATCAGCCCCAGCATTTT.

V gene TRBV7-2 combines with J gene TRBJ2-7; TRBD2 might be the D (6 bases). CDR3 length equals 15 residues. V was pared by 1 base and J by 4 bases, with 14 bases between. Germline CDR1 reads SGHTA; CDR2 reads FQGNSA. The CDR3 DNA is TGTGCCAGCAGCTTAGAAGGGCTAGCGTGGTACGAGCAGTACTTC. Encoded protein: CASSLEGLAWYEQYF.

The chain combines TRBV7-3 with TRBJ2-5; possibly TRBD1 for D (8 bases). Trimming stripped 5 bases from V and 5 bases from J, with 12 bases between. Germline-derived CDR1 and CDR2 are SGHTA and FQGTGA. The CDR3 sequence is 13 residues long. CDR3 nucleotide sequence: TGTGCCAGCAGCCCACAGGGGGGGGAGACCCAGTACTTC. This translates into CASSPQGGETQYF.

The gene calls are TRBV6-2 or TRBV6-3 and TRBJ2-1; D not resolved. Germline CDR1 reads MNHEY; CDR2 reads SVGEGT. Trimming removed 5 bases from V and 7 bases from J, with 15 bases in between. The CDR3 runs to 14 residues. For the CDR3, the DNA is TGTGCCAGCAGTACCCATCCGACTCGGAATGAGCAGTTCTTC. Its protein product is CASSTHPTRNEQFF.

The genes are TRBV11-2 and TRBJ2-2; 9 bases agree with TRBD1. The CDR3 spans 15 residues. Germline V lookup: CDR1 SGHAT, CDR2 FQNNGV. After removal of 7 bases from V and 8 bases from J, the junction contained 11 bases not matched to a gene. The CDR3 DNA sequence: TGTGCCAGCACCTCAACCGGGACAGGGCTGGGGGAGCTGTTTTTT. Translated: CASTSTGTGLGELFF.

The chain is built from TRBV7-6 and TRBJ2-2; 10 positions match TRBD2. CDR3 length equals 15 residues. CDR1 and CDR2 (germline): SGHVS, FNYEAQ. The V segment lost 3 bases and the J segment 6 bases; nucleotides outside the gene matches: 4. In nucleotides, the CDR3 is TGTGCCAGCAGCTTGGCTAGCGGGAGCCCCGGGGAGCTGTTTTTT. It is translated as CASSLASGSPGELFF.